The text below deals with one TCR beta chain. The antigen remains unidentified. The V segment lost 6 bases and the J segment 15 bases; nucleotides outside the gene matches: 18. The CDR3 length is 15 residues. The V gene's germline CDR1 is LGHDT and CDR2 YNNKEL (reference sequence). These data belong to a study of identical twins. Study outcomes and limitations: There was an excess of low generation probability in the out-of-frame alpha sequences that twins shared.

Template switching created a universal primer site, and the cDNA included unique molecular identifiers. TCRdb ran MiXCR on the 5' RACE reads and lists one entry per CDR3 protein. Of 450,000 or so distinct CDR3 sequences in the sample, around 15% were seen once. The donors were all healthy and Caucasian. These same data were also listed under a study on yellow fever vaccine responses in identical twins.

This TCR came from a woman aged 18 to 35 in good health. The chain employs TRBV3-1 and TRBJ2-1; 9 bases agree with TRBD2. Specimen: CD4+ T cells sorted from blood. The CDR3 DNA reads TGTGCCAGCAGTCAACGACAGCGGGGGGTCTCTTTCCTGTTCTTC. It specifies CASSQRQRGVSFLFF.